These T cell receptor beta chains were read from a single sample in a study of T cell responses to AZD1222 COVID-19 vaccine. Clones were sequenced by immunoSEQ multiplex PCR, and TCRdb holds only the in-frame ones, with some missing. The repertoire consists of roughly 130,000 clones, with approximately 89% occurring once and the leading ten covering around 2.8%. The material sequenced was peripheral blood, taken on day 0 of AZD1222 vaccination. The source of these receptors is an adult in good health. CDR3s include the opening cysteine and the closing phenylalanine or tryptophan. Fields, in order: clone size, D gene, J gene, V gene, CDR3 protein, CDR3 DNA. D genes are given only for firm matches. Rows may omit the clone size; those that give it use once, few, many or a size class.

>.|TRBD1|TRBJ1-5|TRBV19
CASSIETGVRQPQHF
TGTGCCAGTAGTATAGAGACAGGGGTCCGGCAGCCCCAGCATTTT
>.|.|TRBJ1-1|TRBV5-1
CASSLGTVLGAFF
TGCGCCAGCAGCCTCGGGACGGTCCTAGGCGCTTTCTTT
>.|TRBD1|TRBJ2-7|TRBV18
CASSRRSKGQGGNEQYF
TGTGCCAGCTCACGAAGAAGCAAGGGACAGGGTGGGAACGAGCAGTACTTC
>.|.|TRBJ1-1|TRBV5-6
CASSPPIDRRGTEAFF
TGTGCCAGCAGCCCACCGATAGACAGGAGGGGCACTGAAGCTTTCTTT
>.|.|TRBJ2-1|TRBV12-5
CASGLGAYNEQFF
TGTGCTAGTGGTTTGGGGGCCTACAATGAGCAGTTCTTC
>.|TRBD1|TRBJ1-4|TRBV29-1
CSVLRTGGAEEKLFF
TGCAGCGTGCTAAGGACAGGGGGCGCTGAAGAAAAACTGTTTTTT
>.|.|TRBJ2-7|TRBV6-5
CASRSDSPPEQYF
TGTGCCAGCAGGTCTGACTCTCCCCCGGAGCAGTACTTC
>.|.|TRBJ1-5|TRBV10-3
CAISSQGSNQPQHF
TGTGCCATCAGTTCACAGGGTAGCAATCAGCCCCAGCATTTT
>.|TRBD1|TRBJ1-2|TRBV7-3
CASSQGQGYGYTF
TGTGCCAGCAGCCAAGGACAGGGGTACGGCTACACCTTC
>.|.|TRBJ1-5|TRBV30
CAWGYTYSNQPQHF
TGTGCCTGGGGCTACACGTATAGCAATCAGCCCCAGCATTTT
>once|.|TRBJ1-6|TRBV6-1
CASSDPRGPNSPLHF
TGTGCCAGCAGTGACCCCCGAGGCCCCAATTCACCCCTCCACTTT
>.|.|TRBJ2-6|TRBV7-9
CASSLSLSGANVLTF
TGTGCCAGCAGCTTAAGCCTATCTGGGGCCAACGTCCTGACTTTC
>.|.|TRBJ1-1|TRBV6-1
CASSEGVWGAFGTEAFF
TGTGCCAGCAGTGAGGGGGTCTGGGGGGCGTTTGGCACTGAAGCTTTCTTT
>.|.|TRBJ2-1|TRBV4-1
CASSHRDTANNEQFF
TGCGCCAGCAGCCACCGGGACACGGCGAACAATGAGCAGTTCTTC
>.|TRBD1|TRBJ2-2|TRBV4-3
CASSPGTGASIGVSGELFF
TGCGCCAGCAGTCCTGGGACAGGGGCTTCCATAGGGGTATCCGGGGAGCTGTTTTTT
>.|.|TRBJ1-2|TRBV6-5
CATTGGNYGYTF
TGTGCCACCACGGGCGGGAACTATGGCTACACCTTC
>few|.|TRBJ1-3|TRBV5-5
CASSLFGPGNTIYF
TGTGCCAGCAGCCTTTTCGGACCTGGAAACACCATATATTTT
>.|TRBD1|TRBJ2-1|TRBV5-4
CASSSPDRAEGEQFF
TGTGCCAGCAGCTCTCCTGACAGGGCAGAGGGTGAGCAGTTCTTC
>.|.|TRBJ2-1|TRBV28
CASSPWGSHEQFF
TGTGCCAGCAGTCCATGGGGGAGTCATGAGCAGTTCTTC
>once|.|TRBJ1-1|TRBV9
CASGLHGGGTEAFF
TGTGCCAGCGGTCTCCATGGTGGAGGGACTGAAGCTTTCTTT
>.|.|TRBJ2-1|TRBV2
CASRLAGNEQFF
TGTGCCAGCAGACTAGCTGGCAATGAGCAGTTCTTC
>.|TRBD1|TRBJ2-7|TRBV4-1
CASSLTPGTGTYEQYF
TGCGCCAGCAGCCTTACCCCCGGGACAGGGACTTACGAGCAGTACTTC